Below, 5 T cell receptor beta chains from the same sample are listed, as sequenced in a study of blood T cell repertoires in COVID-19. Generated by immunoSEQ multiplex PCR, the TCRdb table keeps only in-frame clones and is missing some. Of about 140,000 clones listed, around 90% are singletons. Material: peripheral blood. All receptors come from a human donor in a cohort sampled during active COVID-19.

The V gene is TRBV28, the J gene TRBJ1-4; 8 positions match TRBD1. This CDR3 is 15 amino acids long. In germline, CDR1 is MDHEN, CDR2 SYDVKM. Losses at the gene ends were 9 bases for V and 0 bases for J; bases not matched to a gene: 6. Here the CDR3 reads CASLGTGATNEKLFF. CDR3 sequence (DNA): TGTGCCAGTCTGGGGACAGGTGCAACTAATGAAAAACTGTTTTTT.

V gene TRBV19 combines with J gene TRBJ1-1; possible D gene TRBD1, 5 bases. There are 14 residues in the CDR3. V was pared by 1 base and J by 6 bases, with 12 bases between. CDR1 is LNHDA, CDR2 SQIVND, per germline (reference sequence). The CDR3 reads CASSIAVGQAEAFF. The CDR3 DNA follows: TGTGCCAGTAGTATAGCAGTCGGACAAGCTGAAGCTTTCTTT.

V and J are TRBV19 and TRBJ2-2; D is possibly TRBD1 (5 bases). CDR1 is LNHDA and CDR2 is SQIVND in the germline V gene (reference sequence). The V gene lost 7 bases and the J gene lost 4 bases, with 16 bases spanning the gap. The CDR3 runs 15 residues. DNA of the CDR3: TGTGCCAGTACCCTGGTAGGGGTACGCACCGGGGAGCTGTTTTTT. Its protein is CASTLVGVRTGELFF.

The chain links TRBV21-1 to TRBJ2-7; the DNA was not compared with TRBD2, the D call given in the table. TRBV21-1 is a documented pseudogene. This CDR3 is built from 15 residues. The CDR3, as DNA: TGTGCCAGCAGGAAAGGGAGTTATGTTCCCTACGAGCAGTACTTC. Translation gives CASRKGSYVPYEQYF.

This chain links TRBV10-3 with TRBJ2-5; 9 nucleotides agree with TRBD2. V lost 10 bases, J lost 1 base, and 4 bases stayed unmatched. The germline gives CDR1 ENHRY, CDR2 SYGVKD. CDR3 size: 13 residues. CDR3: CATAGGGQETQYF. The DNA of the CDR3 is TGTGCCACCGCGGGAGGGGGCCAAGAGACCCAGTACTTC.